Listed here are 26 T cell receptor beta chains from one sample, sequenced in a study of T cells of healthy individuals. TCRdb called the 5' RACE reads again in MiXCR, with one record for every CDR3 protein. The sample lists around 100,000 distinct CDR3 sequences, 15% to 20% seen once, with 6.2% in the top ten. Source of these receptors: a human donor in good health.

There are many counts of this clonotype. This chain links TRBV28 with TRBJ2-7; TRBD2 matches 7 bases. V trimming: 6 bases; J trimming: 5 bases; junction bases outside the gene matches: 10. The CDR3 has 14 residues. Germline assignment: CDR1 MDHEN and CDR2 SYDVKM. CDR3 DNA sequence: TGTGCCAGCAGCAAAAGGCGGGGGAGAGACGAGCAGTACTTC. Protein product: CASSKRRGRDEQYF.

The V call is TRBV20-1, the J call TRBJ2-7; 13 bases map to TRBD2. J lost 3 bases, V lost 3 bases, and 5 bases had no gene match. CDR1 DFQATT and CDR2 SNEGSKA come from the germline V gene (reference sequence). This CDR3 region has 15 residues. CDR3: CSASSGLAGLYEQYF. CDR3 DNA: TGCAGTGCTAGCTCGGGACTAGCGGGACTCTACGAGCAGTACTTC.

In its sample, this clonotype was seen a few times. The V and J genes are TRBV6-5 and TRBJ1-6, with D uncertain. Germline CDR1 MNHEY, CDR2 SVGAGI. The V gene lost 9 bases and the J gene lost 7 bases, with 10 bases spanning the gap. The CDR3 has 12 amino acids. CDR3 sequence: CASSGRNSPLHF. The CDR3 DNA sequence: TGTGCCAGTTCAGGAAGAAATTCACCCCTCCACTTT.

V gene TRBV7-6 combines with J gene TRBJ2-7; 9 bases align to TRBD1. The CDR3 contains 15 residues. Germline V CDR1 and CDR2: SGHVS, FNYEAQ. The trim removed 5 bases at V and 2 bases at J, leaving 7 bases unmatched. The CDR3 DNA sequence: TGTGCCAGCAGCGCTACGGACAGGGGAACCTACGAGCAGTACTTC. The encoded protein is CASSATDRGTYEQYF.

The rearrangement links TRBV10-3 to TRBJ1-1; 7 nucleotides agree with TRBD1. The CDR3 has 14 residues. J was trimmed by 5 bases and V by 10 bases; bases with no gene match: 13. Per germline, CDR1 ENHRY and CDR2 SYGVKD. CDR3 sequence (DNA): TGTGCCACCCTTGAACAGGGGACTTGGACTGAAGCTTTCTTT. Residues: CATLEQGTWTEAFF.

In this sample, this clonotype turned up many times. V is TRBV27 and J is TRBJ1-2; 7 bases line up with TRBD1. The germline gives CDR1 MNHEY, CDR2 SMNVEV (reference sequence). V shed 4 bases, J shed 6 bases, and the junction held 11 bases outside the gene matches. CDR3 length: 15 residues. This CDR3 reads CASSYSTGNSDGYTF. CDR3 DNA: TGTGCCAGCAGTTATTCGACAGGGAATAGCGATGGCTACACCTTC.

The table lists this clonotype with many counts. This chain uses TRBV5-1 with TRBJ1-6; D remains unclear. Germline CDR1 and CDR2: SGHRS and YFSETQ. The germline V and J ends were trimmed by 4 bases and 5 bases, with 10 bases remaining between them. The CDR3 is made up of 14 amino acids. This chain's CDR3 is CASSLWTDNSPLHF. The CDR3 DNA sequence: TGCGCCAGCAGCCTATGGACGGATAATTCACCCCTCCACTTT.

This clonotype was seen a few times. This chain links TRBV4-2 with TRBJ1-6, with D tentatively TRBD1 (6 bases). Trimming cost V 3 bases and J 10 bases, with 13 bases left between them. CDR3 length: 14 amino acids. Per germline, CDR1 LGHNA and CDR2 YNFKEQ. CDR3 bases: TGTGCCAGCAGCCATACGGACAGTGGGTCACCCCTCCACTTT. As protein: CASSHTDSGSPLHF.

This clonotype was detected ten times or more. The chain is built from TRBV30 and TRBJ2-5, with D tentatively TRBD2 (6 bases). V gave up 0 bases and J gave up 7 bases, with 12 bases separating them. CDR3 length equals 13 residues. In germline, CDR1 is GTSNPN, CDR2 SVGIG (reference sequence). CDR3 in amino acids: CAWSVSGEATQYF. As DNA, the CDR3 is TGTGCCTGGAGTGTGTCTGGGGAGGCGACCCAGTACTTC. The full variable domain, its missing parts supplied by reference TRBV30 and TRBJ2-5, is SQTIHQWPATLVQPVGSPLSLECTVEGTSNPNLYWYRQAAGRGLQLLFYSVGIGQISSEVPQNLSASRPQDRQFILSSKKLLLSDSGFYLCAWSVSGEATQYFGPGTRLLVL.

This clonotype was found many times. The V and J genes are TRBV11-2 and TRBJ2-3; TRBD1 matches at 7 bases. The CDR3 is 14 amino acids. Per germline, CDR1 SGHAT and CDR2 FQNNGV. V was clipped by 5 bases and J by 5 bases; unmatched bases: 7. CDR3 nucleotide sequence: TGTGCCAGCAGCCCATGGGGACAGCTAGATACGCAGTATTTT. This encodes CASSPWGQLDTQYF.

This chain connects TRBV19 to TRBJ1-1; D is unclear. V lost 6 bases to trimming and J lost 1 base, with 12 bases between them. The V gene's germline CDR1 is LNHDA and CDR2 SQIVND (reference sequence). The CDR3 is 14 amino acids. The CDR3 nucleotides are TGTGCCAGTAGCAATCCCAGGACGAACACTGAAGCTTTCTTT. It encodes CASSNPRTNTEAFF.

This clonotype was observed a handful of times. This chain links TRBV20-1 with TRBJ2-3; 13 bases are a match to TRBD2. The CDR3 totals 13 residues. Germline V gene sequence: CDR1 DFQATT, CDR2 SNEGSKA (reference sequence). V lost 5 bases, J lost 9 bases, and 5 bases stayed unmatched. CDR3 in amino acids: CSAGLAGVSTQYF. The CDR3 DNA is TGCAGTGCTGGACTAGCGGGAGTTTCGACGCAGTATTTT.

This chain links TRBV12-3 or TRBV12-4 with TRBJ2-2, with 10 bases identical to TRBD1. V lost 5 bases, J lost 7 bases, and 10 bases stayed unmatched. This CDR3 has 16 amino acids. This CDR3 reads CASSRDRGPSLGELFF. CDR3 DNA sequence: TGTGCCAGCAGTCGAGACAGGGGGCCCTCCCTCGGGGAGCTGTTTTTT.

The genes are TRBV15 and TRBJ2-2; 7 positions match TRBD2. V lost 0 bases to trimming and J lost 6 bases; unmatched junction nucleotides: 1. CDR1 and CDR2 from the germline V gene are LNHNV and YYDKDF (reference sequence). This CDR3 comprises 14 residues. DNA for the CDR3: TGTGCCACCAGCAGAGAGGGGGGGGCCGGGGAGCTGTTTTTT. Amino acid sequence: CATSREGGAGELFF.

The chain recombines TRBV28 with TRBJ2-3, with unresolved D. The CDR3 has 11 residues. The germline V gene encodes CDR1 MDHEN and CDR2 SYDVKM. Trimming took off 11 bases at V and 3 bases at J, with 9 bases between the two ends. In DNA form, the CDR3 reads TGTGCCCATGGGTATACAGATACGCAGTATTTT. Residues: CAHGYTDTQYF.

This clonotype was seen a handful of times. The chain joins TRBV6-2 or TRBV6-3 to TRBJ2-5; 13 bases match TRBD2. This CDR3 is 16 amino acids long. Germline V gene lookup returns CDR1 MNHEY and CDR2 SVGEGT. With V trimmed by 4 bases and J by 4 bases, 6 bases remained unmatched. The CDR3: CASSFGLAGDRETQYF. In nucleotides, the CDR3 is TGTGCCAGCAGTTTCGGACTAGCGGGGGACAGAGAGACCCAGTACTTC.

The gene calls are TRBV28 and TRBJ2-7; 9 positions agree with TRBD1. CDR1 MDHEN and CDR2 SYDVKM come from the germline V gene. The CDR3 consists of 16 residues. The V gene end was trimmed by 7 bases and the J gene end by 5 bases; junction bases not matched to a gene: 15. The CDR3 here is CASNLFGTGRDNEQYF. The CDR3 DNA reads as TGTGCCAGCAACTTGTTCGGGACAGGGAGGGATAACGAGCAGTACTTC.

There are a few counts of this clonotype. The J gene is TRBJ1-4, the V gene TRBV5-1, with a tentative D call TRBD1 (5 bases). CDR1 SGHRS and CDR2 YFSETQ come from the germline V gene. The CDR3 covers 13 residues. V was pared by 2 bases and J by 8 bases, with 10 bases between. CDR3 region: CASSLQAEEKLFF. CDR3 bases: TGCGCCAGCAGCTTACAGGCAGAAGAAAAACTGTTTTTT.

The V gene is TRBV18, the J gene TRBJ2-7; D uncertain. Trimming removed 3 bases at V and 2 bases at J, with 11 bases between. The CDR3 contains 14 residues. Germline V lookup: CDR1 KGHSH, CDR2 LQKENI. The CDR3 DNA is TGTGCCAGCTCACCTCCCCGGACCACCTACGAGCAGTACTTC. This codes for CASSPPRTTYEQYF.

This clonotype was observed once. This chain links TRBV7-2 with TRBJ2-3; a weak D match, TRBD2 (5 bases). Germline V lookup: CDR1 SGHTA, CDR2 FQGNSA. The CDR3 covers 13 residues. V dropped 8 bases and J dropped 6 bases, with 15 bases sitting between them. CDR3 in DNA: TGTGCCAGCGGGGTCGGACCGGGGGATACGCAGTATTTT. It translates to CASGVGPGDTQYF.

This rearrangement joins TRBV27 to TRBJ1-6, with 7 bases aligning to TRBD1. The junction had 14 bases not matched to a gene; V was cut back by 6 bases and J by 6 bases. CDR3 length: 17 residues. Germline lookup yields CDR1 MNHEY and CDR2 SMNVEV (reference sequence). CDR3 sequence: CASRTGTAGRFNSPLHF. DNA of the CDR3: TGTGCCAGCAGAACCGGGACAGCGGGGCGGTTTAATTCACCCCTCCACTTT.

The rearrangement uses TRBV4-2 and TRBJ1-4; D remains ambiguous. The CDR3 totals 16 residues. CDR1 and CDR2 from the germline V gene are LGHNA and YNFKEQ. The ends were cut back, 0 bases at V and 5 bases at J, with 13 bases in the middle. In DNA form, the CDR3 reads TGTGCCAGCAGCCAAGATTTCGGGAATCGGAATGAAAAACTGTTTTTT. Translated, it gives CASSQDFGNRNEKLFF.

The chain is built from TRBV5-1 and TRBJ2-1; 7 positions agree with TRBD2. V lost 8 bases to trimming and J lost 8 bases; unmatched junction nucleotides: 16. CDR3 length equals 15 residues. The V gene's germline CDR1 is SGHRS and CDR2 YFSETQ. CDR3 DNA: TGCGCCAGTCGGGACGGAGCGCCGAGCGGGGATGAGCAGTTCTTC. Its protein is CASRDGAPSGDEQFF.

This clonotype was counted between two and nine times. This rearrangement joins TRBV3-1 to TRBJ1-1; 10 bases agree with TRBD1. The V gene end was trimmed by 7 bases and the J gene end by 4 bases; junction bases not matched to a gene: 6. Germline values: CDR1 LGHDT, CDR2 YNNKEL (reference sequence). The CDR3 totals 14 residues. The chain's CDR3 is CASKARDRGTEAFF. The CDR3 DNA reads as TGTGCCAGCAAGGCACGGGACAGGGGCACTGAAGCTTTCTTT.

This clonotype turned up a few times. This chain links TRBV7-2 with TRBJ1-4, with D hard to call. Trimming took off 3 bases at V and 5 bases at J, with 4 bases between the two ends. Per germline, CDR1 SGHTA and CDR2 FQGNSA. The CDR3 runs 12 residues. CDR3 in amino acids: CASSFYNEKLFF. CDR3 DNA: TGTGCCAGCAGCTTTTACAATGAAAAACTGTTTTTT.

V and J are TRBV4-3 and TRBJ2-1, with D perhaps TRBD1 (6 bases). Germline V gives CDR1 LGHNA, CDR2 YSLEER. Trimming shortened V by 0 bases and J by 0 bases, and 9 bases separated the two germline ends. The CDR3 has 16 amino acids. This CDR3 is CASSQEWTASYNEQFF. CDR3 DNA sequence: TGCGCCAGCAGCCAAGAGTGGACAGCCTCCTACAATGAGCAGTTCTTC.